The source of this T cell receptor beta chain is a study of human T cells and chemical hapten exposure. Time point indicated: patch test 3, about 24 weeks after DPC sensitization. Regarding treatment: therapeutic diphenylcyclopropenone sensitization with weekly scalp DPC. The CDR3 covers 16 residues. V lost 1 base and J lost 1, with 13 bases in between. The V gene's germline CDR1 is SGHNT and CDR2 YENEEA. TCRdb recomputed calls from the RACE reads with MiXCR, one row per CDR3 protein. The sample records tens of thousands of distinct CDR3 sequences, under 15% being singletons. The table lists this clonotype with many counts.

Sequencing was performed on whole blood, taken in connection with sensitization to the hapten diphenylcyclopropenone (DPC). The receptor's source is a man between 25 and 39 years old with alopecia areata. Some clones in this sample may be carry-over from other donors' samples. This chain uses TRBV11-3 with TRBJ1-1; possibly TRBD1 for D (5 bases). CDR3 sequence reads: CASSLGVGTRNTEAFF. DNA of the CDR3: TGTGCCAGCAGCTTAGGAGTTGGGACTCGGAACACTGAAGCTTTCTTT.